A selection of T cell receptor beta chains follows, all from one sample in a study of identical twins. TCRdb reprocessed the 5' RACE reads with MiXCR, giving one entry per CDR3 protein. The profile shows around 370,000 distinct CDR3 sequences, 7% to 9.5% of them singletons. Sequencing input: naive T cells sorted from blood. The receptors were gathered from a woman aged 50 to 60 in good health. CDR3s include the opening cysteine and the closing phenylalanine or tryptophan. A D gene is named only where the DNA matches it firmly. Only part of the rows carry a size: once, few, many, or a class if the clone is expanded.

>TRBJ2-2|many|TRBV6-5|-
TGTGCCAGCAGAAGGGACGTTGCGATGTTTTTT
CASRRDVAMFF
>TRBJ1-4|few|TRBV6-1|-
TGTGCCAGCAGCGCAGGGAATCCGGATGAAAAACTGTTTTTT
CASSAGNPDEKLFF
>TRBJ2-3|many|TRBV2|-
TGTGCCTCATCGATGACTTTTGGCACAGATACGCAGTATTTT
CASSMTFGTDTQYF
>TRBJ2-3|many|TRBV29-1|TRBD2
TGCAGCGTCGCGACTAGCGTAGATACGCAGTATTTT
CSVATSVDTQYF
>TRBJ2-1|-|TRBV7-8|TRBD2
TGTGCCAGCAGCACCAGACTAGCGGGAGTCCCCGACAATGAGCAGTTCTTC
CASSTRLAGVPDNEQFF
>TRBJ2-3|many|TRBV28|TRBD1
TGTGCCAGCAGAGCTAGACAGGGCAGGGGCACAGATACGCAGTATTTT
CASRARQGRGTDTQYF
>TRBJ2-1|many|TRBV20-1|-
TGCAGTGCTAGGTCTCGATACAATGAGCAGTTCTTC
CSARSRYNEQFF
>TRBJ2-1|few|TRBV7-2|-
TGTGCCAGCAGCTTAGCAGCCCCGAGCTCCTACAATGAGCAGTTCTTC
CASSLAAPSSYNEQFF
>TRBJ1-1|few|TRBV11-2|-
TGTGCCAGCAGCTTAGCCCCCAGGGCGGGAGCTTTCTTT
CASSLAPRAGAFF
>TRBJ1-1|many|TRBV12-3/TRBV12-4|-
TGTGCCAGCAGCCCGATCCGGGAAGCTTTCTTT
CASSPIREAFF
>TRBJ1-6|many|TRBV29-1|-
TGCAGCGTTAGGGATGGGTTTTCACCCCTCCACTTT
CSVRDGFSPLHF
>TRBJ2-7|few|TRBV12-3/TRBV12-4|TRBD1
TGTGCCAGCAGCCGGCCCTCCGGGACAGGGCTGGGGGAGCAGTACTTC
CASSRPSGTGLGEQYF
>TRBJ2-2|-|TRBV20-1|-
TGCAGTGCTAGAACGCACACCGGGGAGCTGTTTTTT
CSARTHTGELFF
>TRBJ2-7|few|TRBV15|TRBD2
TGTGCCACCAGCAGACCGCGGACTAGCGGAACCTACGAGCAGTACTTC
CATSRPRTSGTYEQYF
>TRBJ2-1|few|TRBV2|-
TGTGCCAGCAGTGTAGGCCGGGGTGAGCAGTTCTTC
CASSVGRGEQFF
>TRBJ2-3|many|TRBV11-2|TRBD2
TGTGCCAGCAGCTCTAGCGGGAGGACAGATACGCAGTATTTT
CASSSSGRTDTQYF
>TRBJ2-7|-|TRBV5-1|-
TGCGCCAGCAGCTTGGGTCGGATTAACTACGAGCAGTACTTC
CASSLGRINYEQYF
>TRBJ2-3|few|TRBV7-2|TRBD2
TGTGCCAGCAGCCGGGACTATGAAGATACGCAGTATTTT
CASSRDYEDTQYF
>TRBJ2-3|-|TRBV25-1|TRBD2
TGTGCCAGCAGTGATATCCTAGCGGGGACGGATACGCAGTATTTT
CASSDILAGTDTQYF
>TRBJ2-3|few|TRBV5-5|-
TGTGCCAGCAGCTTGGGTACAAGGGAAGCAGATACGCAGTATTTT
CASSLGTREADTQYF
>TRBJ2-7|few|TRBV20-1|-
TGCAGTGCTAGTCGTCGGTGGGCGGTAGCCTACGAGCAGTACTTC
CSASRRWAVAYEQYF
>TRBJ1-1|many|TRBV5-1|-
TGCGCCAGCAGCGGTAACGCGAACACTGAAGCTTTCTTT
CASSGNANTEAFF
>TRBJ2-2|few|TRBV7-9|-
TGTGCCAGCAGCCAATCAACCGACACCGGGGAGCTGTTTTTT
CASSQSTDTGELFF
>TRBJ1-1|few|TRBV10-3|-
TGTGCCATCAGTGAGACTAGACAGAACACTGAAGCTTTCTTT
CAISETRQNTEAFF
>TRBJ2-3|-|TRBV5-1|-
TGCGCCAGCAGCTTGCGGGCGGGATCAGATACGCAGTATTTT
CASSLRAGSDTQYF
>TRBJ2-3|-|TRBV2|TRBD2
TGTGCCAGCAGTGTGGCACTAGCGGGAGTTGATACGCAGTATTTT
CASSVALAGVDTQYF
>TRBJ1-2|few|TRBV6-1|TRBD1
TGTGCCAGCTGCAGGCCGGGACAGGGTATTGACTATGGCTACACCTTC
CASCRPGQGIDYGYTF
>TRBJ1-1|-|TRBV10-2|-
TGCGCCAGCTGGGGGTCGATGAACACTGAAGCTTTCTTT
CASWGSMNTEAFF
>TRBJ2-2|few|TRBV6-5|-
TGTGCCAGCAGCCGCCCCAGGGTGTCAGCGGCCACCGGGGAGCTGTTTTTT
CASSRPRVSAATGELFF
>TRBJ2-1|-|TRBV5-1|TRBD2
TGCGCCAGCAGCAACCCTAGCGGGACGCCGCCTCTCTCCTACAATGAGCAGTTCTTC
CASSNPSGTPPLSYNEQFF
>TRBJ2-3|-|TRBV28|-
TGTGCCAGCAGTGGCCCCCGGACAGACGTTACAGATACGCAGTATTTT
CASSGPRTDVTDTQYF
>TRBJ2-3|few|TRBV20-1|TRBD2
TGCAGTGCTAGAACTCCTAGCGGAAGGACAGATACGCAGTATTTT
CSARTPSGRTDTQYF
>TRBJ2-1|-|TRBV11-2|TRBD1
TGTGCCAGCAGCTTGACGGGACAGATCCTCAATGAGCAGTTCTTC
CASSLTGQILNEQFF
>TRBJ2-3|-|TRBV6-5|-
TGTGCCAGCAGTTATCGCCGGACTTCGGTCACGGATACGCAGTATTTT
CASSYRRTSVTDTQYF
>TRBJ2-1|few|TRBV10-3|TRBD2
TGTGCCATCGGGGGTGGAGCGGGAGGATCCAATGAGCAGTTCTTC
CAIGGGAGGSNEQFF
>TRBJ1-4|-|TRBV5-1|TRBD1
TGCGCCAGCAGCCAGGACAGGGTGGGTGAAAAACTGTTTTTT
CASSQDRVGEKLFF
>TRBJ2-3|-|TRBV24-1|TRBD2
TGTGCCACCAGTGATTTTAGGGCTAGCGGGACTAGCACAGATACGCAGTATTTT
CATSDFRASGTSTDTQYF
>TRBJ2-5|-|TRBV27|-
TGTGCCAGCAGTTTATGGGTCGGGGAGACCCAGTACTTC
CASSLWVGETQYF
>TRBJ2-3|-|TRBV6-5|-
TGTGCCAGCAGTTACAATCTGGCAGATACGCAGTATTTT
CASSYNLADTQYF
>TRBJ2-3|few|TRBV24-1|TRBD2
TGTGCCACCAGTGAATCGGCGGGAGGGCCGTTTGATACGCAGTATTTT
CATSESAGGPFDTQYF
>TRBJ2-7|few|TRBV12-3/TRBV12-4|-
TGTGCCAGCAGTTTCCAAATCTACGAGCAGTACTTC
CASSFQIYEQYF
>TRBJ2-1|-|TRBV27|-
TGTGCCAGCAGTTTAAAGAAGAGGGGTAGTAATGAGCAGTTCTTC
CASSLKKRGSNEQFF
>TRBJ2-1|-|TRBV14|TRBD2
TGTGCCAGCAGCCCTTATCTGGGAGGGTTGGATGAGCAGTTCTTC
CASSPYLGGLDEQFF
>TRBJ2-1|-|TRBV20-1|-
TGCAGTGCGGTTAATGAGGAGCGGCCTTACAATGAGCAGTTCTTC
CSAVNEERPYNEQFF
>TRBJ2-5|few|TRBV29-1|-
TGCAGCGTTGAATTCGTGGGGGGACTCCAAGAGACCCAGTACTTC
CSVEFVGGLQETQYF
>TRBJ2-1|few|TRBV11-3|-
TGTGCCAGTCGCCGGCAGGGTTTTGACTACAATGAGCAGTTCTTC
CASRRQGFDYNEQFF
>TRBJ2-1|many|TRBV24-1|TRBD2
TGTGCCACCAGTGATTCGGGGACTAGCGGTTTCAATGAGCAGTTCTTC
CATSDSGTSGFNEQFF
>TRBJ2-3|many|TRBV9|TRBD2
TGTGCCAGCAGCGTAGCTGGGGGGGGCACAGATACGCAGTATTTT
CASSVAGGGTDTQYF
>TRBJ2-5|few|TRBV18|TRBD2
TGTGCCAGCCCAACGACTAGCGGGCTGATTGAAGAGACCCAGTACTTC
CASPTTSGLIEETQYF
>TRBJ2-5|-|TRBV5-1|-
TGCGCCAGCAGCTTGGGGGACAACCCACAAGAGACCCAGTACTTC
CASSLGDNPQETQYF
>TRBJ2-3|few|TRBV20-1|-
TGCAGTGCTTGGTACCCGAGGGCCAACCCCACAGATACGCAGTATTTT
CSAWYPRANPTDTQYF
>TRBJ2-2|many|TRBV11-1|-
TGTGCCAGCAGCTTACGGCGGACCGGGGAGCTGTTTTTT
CASSLRRTGELFF
>TRBJ2-7|many|TRBV10-3|-
TGTGCCATCAGTGAGTCCCCCCGGGAAGACCAGTACTTC
CAISESPREDQYF